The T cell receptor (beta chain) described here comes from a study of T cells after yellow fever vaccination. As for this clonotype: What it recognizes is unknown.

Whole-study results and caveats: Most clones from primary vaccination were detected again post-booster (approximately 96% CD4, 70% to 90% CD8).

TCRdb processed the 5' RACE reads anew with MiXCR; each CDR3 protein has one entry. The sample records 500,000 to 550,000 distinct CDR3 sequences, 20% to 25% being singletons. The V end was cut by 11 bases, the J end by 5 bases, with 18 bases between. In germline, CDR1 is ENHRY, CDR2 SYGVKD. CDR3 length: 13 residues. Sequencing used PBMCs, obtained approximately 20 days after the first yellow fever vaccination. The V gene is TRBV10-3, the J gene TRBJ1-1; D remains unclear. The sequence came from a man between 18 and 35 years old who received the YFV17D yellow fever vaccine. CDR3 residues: CAHRSPWSTEAFF. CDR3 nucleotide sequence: TGTGCCCACCGGAGTCCTTGGAGTACTGAAGCTTTCTTT.